This T cell receptor (beta chain) originates from a study of CD4 T cells in relation to SARS-CoV-2 and coronaviruses. As for the study in general: ViraFEST: roughly 10-day antigen culture of PBMCs, then TCR beta CDR3 sequencing. Crossreactive spike epitopes shared across donors were mapped to their HLA restriction. Negative control cultures got HIV-1 Nef peptides or no peptide. Study outcomes and limitations: Samples before the pandemic and after infection were not matched within any donor.

Before the COVID-19 pandemic, during about 2010-2018, CD4+ T cells were taken from unexposed donors. Isolation of CD4+ T cells took place after less than 13 days in culture. After removal of 1 base from V and 2 bases from J, the junction contained 4 bases not matched to a gene. The CDR3 consists of 16 residues. Germline lookup yields CDR1 LGHDT and CDR2 YNNKEL (reference sequence). Comment on this clone: What it binds is unknown.

The protocol was immunoSEQ multiplex PCR, while the TCRdb copy is restricted to in-frame clones and leaves out a portion. The sample has under 20,000 clones; roughly 78% are singletons. Sequencing input: CD4+ T cells from PBMCs, cultured in vitro. This clonotype was sampled from a human donor in good health. The genes are TRBV3-1 (or the pseudogene TRBV3-2) and TRBJ2-3; 9 positions agree with TRBD1. CDR3: CASSQAQGAHTDTQYF. Here the CDR3 DNA reads TGTGCCAGCAGCCAAGCACAGGGGGCCCACACAGATACGCAGTATTTT.